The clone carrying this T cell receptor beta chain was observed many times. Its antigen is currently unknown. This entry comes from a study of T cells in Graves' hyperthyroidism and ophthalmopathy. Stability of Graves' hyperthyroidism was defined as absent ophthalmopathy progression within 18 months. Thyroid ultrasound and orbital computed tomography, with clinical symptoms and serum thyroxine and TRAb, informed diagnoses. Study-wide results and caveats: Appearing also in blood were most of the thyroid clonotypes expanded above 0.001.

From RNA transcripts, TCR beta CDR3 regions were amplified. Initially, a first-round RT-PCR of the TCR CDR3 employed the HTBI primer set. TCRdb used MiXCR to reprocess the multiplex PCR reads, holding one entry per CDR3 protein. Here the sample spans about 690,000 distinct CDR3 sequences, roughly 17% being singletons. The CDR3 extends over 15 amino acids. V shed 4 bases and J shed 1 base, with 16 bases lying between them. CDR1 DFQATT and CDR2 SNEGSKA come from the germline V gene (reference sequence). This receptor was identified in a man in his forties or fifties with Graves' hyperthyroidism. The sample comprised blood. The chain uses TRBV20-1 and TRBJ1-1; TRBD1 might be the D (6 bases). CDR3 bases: TGCAGTGCTAAGTCCGTAGGACAGCCGAACACTGAAGCTTTCTTT. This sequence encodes CSAKSVGQPNTEAFF.